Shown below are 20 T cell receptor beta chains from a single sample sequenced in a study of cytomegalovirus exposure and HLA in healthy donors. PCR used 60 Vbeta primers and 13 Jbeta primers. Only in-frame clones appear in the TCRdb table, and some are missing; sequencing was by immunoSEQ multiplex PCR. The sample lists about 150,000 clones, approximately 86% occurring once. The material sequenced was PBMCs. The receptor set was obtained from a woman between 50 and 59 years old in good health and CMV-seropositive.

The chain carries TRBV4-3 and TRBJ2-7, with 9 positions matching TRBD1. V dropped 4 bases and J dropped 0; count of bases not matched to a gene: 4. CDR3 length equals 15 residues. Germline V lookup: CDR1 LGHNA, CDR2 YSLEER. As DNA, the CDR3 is TGCGCCAGCAGCCCGGACAGGGGCAGCTCCTACGAGCAGTACTTC. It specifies CASSPDRGSSYEQYF.

This CDR3 reads CASSRGSGNQPQHF. The CDR3 DNA follows: TGTGCCAGTAGCAGGGGATCTGGCAATCAGCCCCAGCATTTT. This chain uses TRBV19 with TRBJ1-5; a weak D match, TRBD1 (6 bases). The germline gives CDR1 LNHDA, CDR2 SQIVND (reference sequence). The CDR3 totals 14 residues. V was cut by 6 bases and J by 2 bases, with 11 bases left in between.

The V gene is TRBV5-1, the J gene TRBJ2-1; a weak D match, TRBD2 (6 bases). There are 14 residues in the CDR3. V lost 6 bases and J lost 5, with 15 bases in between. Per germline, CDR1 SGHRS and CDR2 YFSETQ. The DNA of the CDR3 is TGCGCCAGCAACCCCGGGACTGGAGACAATGAGCAGTTCTTC. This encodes CASNPGTGDNEQFF.

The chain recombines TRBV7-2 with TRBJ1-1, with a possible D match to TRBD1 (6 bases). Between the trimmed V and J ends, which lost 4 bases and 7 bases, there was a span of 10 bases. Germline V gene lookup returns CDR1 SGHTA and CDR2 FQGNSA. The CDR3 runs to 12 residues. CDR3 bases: TGTGCCAGCAGCTCCGACAGGAGTGAAGCTTTCTTT. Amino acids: CASSSDRSEAFF.

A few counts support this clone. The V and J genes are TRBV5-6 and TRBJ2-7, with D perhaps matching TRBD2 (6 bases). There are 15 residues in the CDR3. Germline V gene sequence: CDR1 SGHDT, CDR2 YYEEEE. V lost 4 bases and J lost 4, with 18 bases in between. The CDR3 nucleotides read TGTGCCAGCAGCCTTCATGGGGTCGGGACTTACGAGCAGTACTTC. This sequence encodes CASSLHGVGTYEQYF.

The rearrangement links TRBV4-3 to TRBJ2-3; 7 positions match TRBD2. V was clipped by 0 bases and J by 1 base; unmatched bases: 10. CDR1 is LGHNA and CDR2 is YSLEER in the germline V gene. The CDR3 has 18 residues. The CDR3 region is CASSQDLPSGSRTDTQYF. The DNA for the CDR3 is TGCGCCAGCAGCCAAGATCTACCTAGCGGTTCCCGCACAGATACGCAGTATTTT.

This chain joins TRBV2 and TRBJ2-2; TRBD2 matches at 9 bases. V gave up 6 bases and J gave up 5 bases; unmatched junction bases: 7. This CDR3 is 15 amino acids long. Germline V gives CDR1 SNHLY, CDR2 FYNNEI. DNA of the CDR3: TGTGCCAGCAGAAATAGCGGGGGTAGTACCGGGGAGCTGTTTTTT. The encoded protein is CASRNSGGSTGELFF.

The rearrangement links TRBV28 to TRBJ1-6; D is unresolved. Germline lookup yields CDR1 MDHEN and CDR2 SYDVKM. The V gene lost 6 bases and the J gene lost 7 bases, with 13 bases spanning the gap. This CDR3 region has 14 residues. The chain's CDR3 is CASSLTEANSPLHF. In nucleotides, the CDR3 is TGTGCCAGCAGCTTGACGGAGGCGAATTCACCCCTCCACTTT.

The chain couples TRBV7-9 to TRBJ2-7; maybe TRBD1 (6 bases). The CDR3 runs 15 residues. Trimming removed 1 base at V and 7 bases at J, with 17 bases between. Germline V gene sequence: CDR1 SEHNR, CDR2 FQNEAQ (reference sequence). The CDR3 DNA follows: TGTGCCAGCAGCTTAGTAGTTTCAGGGGCCGTTGAGCAGTACTTC. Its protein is CASSLVVSGAVEQYF. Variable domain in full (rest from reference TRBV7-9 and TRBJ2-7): DTGVSQNPRHKITKRGQNVTFRCDPISEHNRLYWYRQTLGQGPEFLTYFQNEAQLEKSRLLSDRFSAERPKGSFSTLEIQRTEQGDSAMYLCASSLVVSGAVEQYFGPGTRLTVT.

CDR3 DNA sequence: TGCGCCAGCAGCACACTACAGGGGGCTGAAACTGAAGCTTTCTTT. Its translation: CASSTLQGAETEAFF. This chain links TRBV5-1 with TRBJ1-1, with 9 bases matching TRBD1. V shed 4 bases and J 5 bases; nucleotides not matched to a gene: 9. This CDR3 region has 15 residues. Looked up from germline, CDR1 is SGHRS and CDR2 is YFSETQ.

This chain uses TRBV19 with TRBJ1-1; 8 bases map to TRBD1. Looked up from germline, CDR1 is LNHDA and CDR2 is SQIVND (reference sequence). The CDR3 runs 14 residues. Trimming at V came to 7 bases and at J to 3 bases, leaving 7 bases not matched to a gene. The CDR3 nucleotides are TGTGCCAGTATCGGACAGGGAGAAGACACTGAAGCTTTCTTT. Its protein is CASIGQGEDTEAFF. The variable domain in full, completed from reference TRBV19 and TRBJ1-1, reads DGGITQSPKYLFRKEGQNVTLSCEQNLNHDAMYWYRQDPGQGLRLIYYSQIVNDFQKGDIAEGYSVSREKKESFPLTVTSAQKNPTAFYLCASIGQGEDTEAFFGQGTRLTVV.

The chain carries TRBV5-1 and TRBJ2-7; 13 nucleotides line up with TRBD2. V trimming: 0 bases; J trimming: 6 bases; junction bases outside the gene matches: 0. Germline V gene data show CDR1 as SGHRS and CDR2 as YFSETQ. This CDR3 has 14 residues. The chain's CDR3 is CASSLGLAGGEQYF. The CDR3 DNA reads TGCGCCAGCAGCTTGGGACTAGCGGGGGGCGAGCAGTACTTC.

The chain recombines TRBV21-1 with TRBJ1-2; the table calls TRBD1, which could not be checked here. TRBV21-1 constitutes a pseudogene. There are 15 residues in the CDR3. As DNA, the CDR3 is TGTGCCAGCAGCAAACCGTCAGGCTTTAACTATGGCTACACCTTC. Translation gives CASSKPSGFNYGYTF.

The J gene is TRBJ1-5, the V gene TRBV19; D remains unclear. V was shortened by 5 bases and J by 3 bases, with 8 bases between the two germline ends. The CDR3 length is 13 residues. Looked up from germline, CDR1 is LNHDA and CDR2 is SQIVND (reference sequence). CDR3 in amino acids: CASSAVANQPQHF. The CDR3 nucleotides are TGTGCCAGTAGTGCAGTTGCCAATCAGCCCCAGCATTTT.

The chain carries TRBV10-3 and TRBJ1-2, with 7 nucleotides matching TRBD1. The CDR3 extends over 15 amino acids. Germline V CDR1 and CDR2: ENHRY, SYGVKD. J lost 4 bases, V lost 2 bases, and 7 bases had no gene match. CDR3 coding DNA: TGTGCCATCAGTGAGGACACAGGGGTTTTCTATGGCTACACCTTC. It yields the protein CAISEDTGVFYGYTF.

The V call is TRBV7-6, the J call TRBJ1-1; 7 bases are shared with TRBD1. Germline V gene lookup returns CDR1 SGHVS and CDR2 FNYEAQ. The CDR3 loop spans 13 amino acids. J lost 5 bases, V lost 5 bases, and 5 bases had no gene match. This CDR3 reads CASSETGKTEAFF. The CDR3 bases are TGTGCCAGCAGCGAGACAGGGAAAACTGAAGCTTTCTTT.

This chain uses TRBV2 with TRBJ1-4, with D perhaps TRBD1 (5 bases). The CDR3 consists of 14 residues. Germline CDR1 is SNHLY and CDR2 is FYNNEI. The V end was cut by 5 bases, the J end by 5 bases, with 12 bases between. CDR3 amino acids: CASSRQLPNEKLFF. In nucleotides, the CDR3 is TGTGCCAGCAGTCGACAGCTCCCCAATGAAAAACTGTTTTTT.

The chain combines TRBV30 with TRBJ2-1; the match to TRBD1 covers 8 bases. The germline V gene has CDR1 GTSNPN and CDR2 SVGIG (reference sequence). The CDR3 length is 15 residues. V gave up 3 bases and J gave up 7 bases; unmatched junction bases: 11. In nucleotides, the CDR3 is TGTGCCTGGAGACCCTTGAGCAGGGGGCTGAATGAGCAGTTCTTC. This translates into CAWRPLSRGLNEQFF. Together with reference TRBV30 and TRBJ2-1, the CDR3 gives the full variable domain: SQTIHQWPATLVQPVGSPLSLECTVEGTSNPNLYWYRQAAGRGLQLLFYSVGIGQISSEVPQNLSASRPQDRQFILSSKKLLLSDSGFYLCAWRPLSRGLNEQFFGPGTRLTVL.

The CDR3 loop is CAWSHGSVGGSYEQYF. The CDR3 DNA follows: TGTGCCTGGTCCCACGGATCGGTTGGAGGCTCTTACGAGCAGTACTTC. The gene calls are TRBV30 and TRBJ2-7, with D possibly TRBD2 on 5 matching bases. Germline CDR1 and CDR2: GTSNPN and SVGIG (reference sequence). V was pared by 5 bases and J by 4 bases, with 24 bases between. The CDR3 is 16 residues long. The full variable domain, with the rest looked up from reference TRBV30 and TRBJ2-7, is SQTIHQWPATLVQPVGSPLSLECTVEGTSNPNLYWYRQAAGRGLQLLFYSVGIGQISSEVPQNLSASRPQDRQFILSSKKLLLSDSGFYLCAWSHGSVGGSYEQYFGPGTRLTVT.

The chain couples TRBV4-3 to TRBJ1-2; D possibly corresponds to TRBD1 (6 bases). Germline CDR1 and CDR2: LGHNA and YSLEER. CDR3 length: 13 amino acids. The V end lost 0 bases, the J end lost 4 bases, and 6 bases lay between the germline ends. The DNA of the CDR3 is TGCGCCAGCAGCCAAGAGACAGGCTATGGCTACACCTTC. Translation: CASSQETGYGYTF.